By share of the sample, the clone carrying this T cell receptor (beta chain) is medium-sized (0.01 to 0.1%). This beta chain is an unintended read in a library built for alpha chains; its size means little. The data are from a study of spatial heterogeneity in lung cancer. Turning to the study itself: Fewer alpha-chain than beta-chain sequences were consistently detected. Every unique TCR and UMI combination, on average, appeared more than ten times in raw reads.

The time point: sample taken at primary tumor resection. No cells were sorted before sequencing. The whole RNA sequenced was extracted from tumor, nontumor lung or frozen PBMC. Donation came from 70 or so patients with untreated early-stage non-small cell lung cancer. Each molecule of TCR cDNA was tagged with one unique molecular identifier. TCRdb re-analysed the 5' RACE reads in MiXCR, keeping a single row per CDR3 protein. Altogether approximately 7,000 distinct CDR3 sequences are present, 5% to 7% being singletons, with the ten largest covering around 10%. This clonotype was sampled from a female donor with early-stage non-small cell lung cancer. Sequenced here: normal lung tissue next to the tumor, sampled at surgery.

The CDR3 here is CASSSGTGGTEAFF. In DNA, the CDR3 is TGTGCCAGCAGTTCCGGGACAGGGGGGACTGAAGCTTTCTTT. The chain carries TRBV28 and TRBJ1-1; 11 nucleotides align to TRBD1. Germline assignment: CDR1 MDHEN and CDR2 SYDVKM. The J segment lost 5 bases and the V segment lost 4 bases, leaving 3 bases of the junction unmatched. The CDR3 length is 14 residues.